This T cell receptor beta chain derives from a study of shared T cell receptors in the human thymus. CDR3 length equals 15 residues. The junction had 5 bases not matched to a gene; V was cut back by 5 bases and J by 3 bases. Germline CDR1 MNHEY, CDR2 SMNVEV (reference sequence). Here immunoSEQ multiplex PCR was the method, and the copy in TCRdb shows in-frame clones only, minus some. The table records hundreds of thousands of clones, 78% of them present only once. Separately, the same data were catalogued under a study of human thymus T cells. That publication notes: Biased V and J segment usage appeared in thymus and peripheral blood. Related research reported highly overlapping thymic repertoires among unrelated individuals.

V and J are TRBV27 and TRBJ2-3, with 10 bases fitting TRBD2. This TCR was sampled from a boy less than two years old with a congenital heart defect. Sequenced: thymocytes. The CDR3 sequence is CASSPLSGRTDTQYF. CDR3 sequence (DNA): TGTGCCAGCAGTCCCCTTAGCGGGAGGACAGATACGCAGTATTTT.